The 11 T cell receptor beta chains listed next were all sequenced from one sample in a study of human T cells and chemical hapten exposure. TCRdb re-derived calls from the RACE reads in MiXCR, one entry per CDR3 protein. The table shows 350,000 or so distinct CDR3 sequences, with around 7% occurring only once. Noted time point: patch test 1, 2 weeks after DPC sensitization. Described treatment: therapeutic diphenylcyclopropenone sensitization with weekly scalp DPC. Sample: whole blood, taken in connection with sensitization to the hapten diphenylcyclopropenone (DPC). These receptor sequences come from a woman younger than 30 with alopecia areata. Some clones in this sample may be carry-over from other donors' samples.

V usage is TRBV28 and J usage is TRBJ2-7, with a weak D call TRBD2 (6 bases). This CDR3 region has 14 residues. Germline V gene lookup returns CDR1 MDHEN and CDR2 SYDVKM. V shed 6 bases and J shed 3 bases, with 15 bases lying between them. The CDR3 spells CASRRRPGDYEQYF. DNA for the CDR3: TGTGCCAGCAGACGAAGGCCGGGGGACTACGAGCAGTACTTC.

This clonotype was seen more than once but under ten times. The V and J genes are TRBV27 and TRBJ1-6, with 10 bases matching TRBD1. Germline assignment: CDR1 MNHEY and CDR2 SMNVEV (reference sequence). The CDR3 length is 18 residues. V was clipped by 5 bases and J by 7 bases; unmatched bases: 14. The CDR3 loop is CASSQTTGQGVLNSPLHF. CDR3 nucleotides: TGTGCCAGCAGTCAGACCACCGGACAGGGGGTCCTCAATTCACCCCTCCACTTT.

This clonotype was seen only a few times. The chain combines TRBV20-1 with TRBJ2-7; D uncertain. The ends were cut back, 3 bases at V and 4 bases at J, with 13 bases in the middle. The germline V gene has CDR1 DFQATT and CDR2 SNEGSKA (reference sequence). CDR3 length: 13 amino acids. This chain's CDR3 is CSARVPSGYEQYF. The CDR3 nucleotides read TGCAGTGCTAGGGTCCCCAGTGGGTACGAGCAGTACTTC.

The chain combines TRBV20-1 with TRBJ1-5; no clear D gene. The V end lost 0 bases, the J end lost 0 bases, and 21 bases lay between the germline ends. Germline loops: CDR1 DFQATT, CDR2 SNEGSKA (reference sequence). The CDR3 covers 19 residues. This chain's CDR3 is CSARDSILDVLNSNQPQHF. For the CDR3, the DNA is TGCAGTGCTAGAGACTCCATCCTAGACGTACTTAATAGCAATCAGCCCCAGCATTTT.

This clonotype was seen more than once but under ten times. The gene calls are TRBV9 and TRBJ2-5; either TRBD1 or TRBD2 may supply D (5 bases each). In germline, CDR1 is SGDLS, CDR2 YYNGEE. Trimming cost V 4 bases and J 4 bases, with 14 bases left between them. The length of the CDR3 is 14 residues. The CDR3 loop is CASSPSGRVETQYF. CDR3 nucleotides: TGTGCCAGCAGCCCCAGCGGCAGGGTAGAGACCCAGTACTTC.

This clonotype was counted a few times. The chain joins TRBV5-1 to TRBJ2-7; weak D call: TRBD2 (6 bases). Trimming took 4 bases from V and 7 from J, leaving 30 bases between them. Germline lookup yields CDR1 SGHRS and CDR2 YFSETQ. This CDR3 is built from 18 residues. This chain's CDR3 is CASSNEIPGTPNLREQYF. Written as DNA, the CDR3 is TGCGCCAGCAGCAACGAAATACCCGGGACTCCGAACCTCAGGGAGCAGTACTTC. Using reference TRBV5-1 and TRBJ2-7 for the parts outside the CDR3, the full variable domain is KAGVTQTPRYLIKTRGQQVTLSCSPISGHRSVSWYQQTPGQGLQFLFEYFSETQRNKGNFPGRFSGRQFSNSRSEMNVSTLELGDSALYLCASSNEIPGTPNLREQYFGPGTRLTVT.

This clonotype was detected a few times. V usage is TRBV12-3 or TRBV12-4 and J usage is TRBJ1-1; no firm D call. Between the trimmed V and J ends, which lost 3 bases and 6 bases, there was a span of 14 bases. There are 14 residues in the CDR3. The CDR3 DNA follows: TGTGCCAGCAGTTTGCCCGATCCGTTCCCTGAAGCTTTCTTT. Translated, it gives CASSLPDPFPEAFF.

The chain uses TRBV10-3 and TRBJ2-5; D not certain. The CDR3 length is 14 residues. Trimming shortened V by 0 bases and J by 3 bases, and 8 bases separated the two germline ends. CDR1 and CDR2 (germline): ENHRY, SYGVKD. CDR3 residues: CAISESGRKETQYF. CDR3 nucleotides: TGTGCCATCAGTGAGTCGGGTAGGAAAGAGACCCAGTACTTC.

This clonotype was found many times. One end of the junction is discordant with germline, which a read error may explain. The chain employs TRBV7-7 and TRBJ2-3; perhaps TRBD1 as D (6 bases). Germline-derived CDR1 and CDR2 are SSHAT and FNYEAQ (reference sequence). This CDR3 region has 14 residues. The DNA of the CDR3 is TGTGCTAGCAGCTTCAACAGGGACACAGATACGCAGTATTTT. Amino acid sequence: CASSFNRDTDTQYF.

The rearrangement uses TRBV3-1 and TRBJ1-2; 7 positions agree with TRBD1. The CDR3 spans 15 residues. J gave up 4 bases and V 1 base, and 6 bases lay outside the gene matches. Germline assignment: CDR1 LGHDT and CDR2 YNNKEL (reference sequence). CDR3 nucleotide sequence: TGTGCCAGCAGCCAAGGACAGGGTGACCGCTATGGCTACACCTTC. As protein: CASSQGQGDRYGYTF.

This clonotype was counted ten times or more. This chain uses TRBV11-3 with TRBJ2-1, with D possibly TRBD2 on 5 matching bases. CDR1 and CDR2 from the germline V gene are SGHNT and YENEEA. The CDR3 runs to 15 residues. V was cut by 1 base and J by 5 bases, with 12 bases left in between. The CDR3, as DNA: TGTGCCAGCAGCTTAGGGACTTCGCCTGACAATGAGCAGTTCTTC. Protein product: CASSLGTSPDNEQFF.